The sequence of this TCR beta chain was determined in a study of molecular identifiers for immune sequencing clone quantification. General study points: Shared barcodes on identical TCR molecules could underestimate the sizes of highly expanded clones.

TCRdb itself ran the PCR reads through MiXCR, one entry per CDR3 protein. This table has approximately 500,000 distinct CDR3 sequences, approximately 25% appearing once. Trimming stripped 5 bases from V and 1 base from J, with 12 bases between. Germline-derived CDR1 and CDR2 are MDHEN and SYDVKM. The length of the CDR3 is 14 residues. Notes on this clonotype: Its antigen is as yet unknown.

Sequenced input: naive CD8+ T cells from blood, with Jurkat cell RNA spiked in. Subset given: FACS-sorted CD8+CD4-CCR7+CD45RA+ naive T cells. This receptor was identified in a human donor in good health. Some libraries in this study had Jurkat cell RNA spiked in. V usage is TRBV28 and J usage is TRBJ2-7; no clear D gene. The CDR3 loop reads CASSPRSTSYEQYF. The CDR3 region has the DNA TGTGCCAGCAGTCCCCGCAGCACGTCCTACGAGCAGTACTTC.